The rows below give T cell receptor beta chains drawn from one sample of a study of cytomegalovirus exposure and HLA in healthy donors. Measured with immunoSEQ multiplex PCR; TCRdb has only the in-frame clones, and not every one. The sample has about 98,000 clones; around 80% are singletons. The sequenced sample consisted of PBMCs. These receptor sequences come from a young man in good health and CMV-seropositive. Each CDR3 is given with its conserved first and last residue. The D gene is left open where the match is weak. Clone size is given for some rows only: seen once, a few or many times, or a class if the clone is expanded.

j_call v_call clone_size d_call cdr3_nt cdr3_aa
TRBJ2-7 TRBV7-9 . TRBD1 TGTGCCAGCAGTCCTCCGGGACAGAAAGCCTACGAGCAGTACTTC CASSPPGQKAYEQYF
TRBJ1-2 TRBV19 . . TGTGCCAGTACCTTAACAGGCGAATTCTATGGCTACACCTTC CASTLTGEFYGYTF
TRBJ2-2 TRBV7-8 . TRBD2 TGTGCCAGCAGCTCACGGCGACTAGCGGGGGGATCGAACACCGGGGAGCTGTTTTTT CASSSRRLAGGSNTGELFF
TRBJ1-6 TRBV6-1 . TRBD1 TGTGCCAGCAGCCGGGACAGGGATAATTCACCCCTCCACTTT CASSRDRDNSPLHF
TRBJ2-4 TRBV4-2 . . TGTGCCAGCAGCCAAGTTGGCACAGCTCCCGACAAAAACATTCAGTACTTC CASSQVGTAPDKNIQYF
TRBJ2-7 TRBV28 . TRBD1 TGTGCCAGCAGTTTGACAGGGCCAGAGAGCGAGCAGTACTTC CASSLTGPESEQYF
TRBJ2-7 TRBV10-1 . . TGCGCCAGCAGCCTCGGGACTCCCGGCGAGCAGTACTTC CASSLGTPGEQYF
TRBJ2-2 TRBV14 . . TGTGCCAGCAGCCTGACTCGCACTGCAACCGGGGAGCTGTTTTTT CASSLTRTATGELFF
TRBJ2-6 TRBV9 . . TGTGCCAGCAGCGTAGAAGTTTTCCGGGGAGCAGGCGGACTCTCTGGGGCCAACGTCCTGACTTTC CASSVEVFRGAGGLSGANVLTF
TRBJ2-2 TRBV25-1 . . TGTGCCAGCAGTCCTCGGACAGGGAGGGTCGGGGAGCTGTTTTTT CASSPRTGRVGELFF
TRBJ2-7 TRBV6-1 . . TGTGCCAGCAGTGAATTAGTGAGACTTTCCTACGAGCAGTACTTC CASSELVRLSYEQYF
TRBJ1-4 TRBV7-2 . . TGTGCCAGCAGGCGGCTGAGGGTTGCAACTAATGAAAAACTGTTTTTT CASRRLRVATNEKLFF
TRBJ1-2 TRBV5-4 few TRBD1 TGTGCCAGCAGCTCAGGACAGGGCCGGTATGGCTACACCTTC CASSSGQGRYGYTF
TRBJ1-5 TRBV10-3 . . TGTGCCATCAGTGCCGGCGGTGATCAGCCCCAGCATTTT CAISAGGDQPQHF
TRBJ1-5 TRBV10-1 . . TGCGCCAGCAGTGAGACAGTTAATCAGCCCCAGCATTTT CASSETVNQPQHF
TRBJ1-5 TRBV6-6 . TRBD1 TGTGCCAGCAGTTACCCAGGGGGCCGTCAGCCCCAGCATTTT CASSYPGGRQPQHF
TRBJ1-5 TRBV19 . TRBD1 TGTGCCAGTAGTGAGACCGGGACAGGGAACCAGCCCCAGCATTTT CASSETGTGNQPQHF
TRBJ1-6 TRBV5-6 few TRBD1 TGTGCCAGCAGCTTAGTCGGACAGGGTCATTCACCCCTCCACTTT CASSLVGQGHSPLHF
TRBJ1-5 TRBV28 . . TGTGCCAGCAGTCAACAGGGCGGCAATCAGCCCCAGCATTTT CASSQQGGNQPQHF
TRBJ2-3 TRBV7-9 few . TGTGCCAGCAGCTTAAGCCGGGGCGGGCAGGGACACACAGATACGCAGTATTTT CASSLSRGGQGHTDTQYF
TRBJ1-5 TRBV6-1 . . TGTGCCAGCAGCGCAGGGTTGTATCAGCCCCAGCATTTT CASSAGLYQPQHF
TRBJ1-1 TRBV28 . TRBD1 TGTGCCAGCAGTTTACGACGGGACAGGGGTACTATGAACACTGAAGCTTTCTTT CASSLRRDRGTMNTEAFF
TRBJ1-1 TRBV5-8 . TRBD1 TGTGCCAGCAGCTTCCGCACCTTCGTAGGGACAGGGAGGTACACTGAAGCTTTCTTT CASSFRTFVGTGRYTEAFF
TRBJ1-6 TRBV19 . TRBD1 TGTGCCAGTACCCCGACAGGGGAAAATTCACCCCTCCACTTT CASTPTGENSPLHF
TRBJ2-7 TRBV4-1 . . TGCGCCAGCAGCCAACCTTTTCGTGAGCAGTACTTC CASSQPFREQYF
TRBJ1-4 TRBV2 . TRBD1 TGTGCCAGCAGTCTGGAGGGGGCCGGCCCTGAGGGAAAACTGTTTTTT CASSLEGAGPEGKLFF
TRBJ1-1 TRBV5-5 . . TGTGCCAGCAGCTTGGTGGGCCCCCGGAACACTGAAGCTTTCTTT CASSLVGPRNTEAFF
TRBJ1-2 TRBV18 . . TGTGCCAGCTCACCAGGACAGTATGGCTACACCTTC CASSPGQYGYTF
TRBJ2-7 TRBV5-4 . TRBD1 TGTGCCAGCAGCCCGGACAGGGGTACACACGAGCAGTACTTC CASSPDRGTHEQYF
TRBJ1-1 TRBV28 . . TGTGCCAGCAGTTTATTCCCAGGGAACACTGAAGCTTTCTTT CASSLFPGNTEAFF
TRBJ1-2 TRBV4-1 . TRBD1 TGCGCCAGCAGCCCCCGGGACAGGGGTTCTGGCTACACCTTC CASSPRDRGSGYTF
TRBJ2-7 TRBV4-1 . TRBD1 TGCGCCAGCAGCCCGGGCCCGGGACAGAGCTACGAGCAGTACTTC CASSPGPGQSYEQYF
TRBJ1-1 TRBV30 . . TGTGCCTGGGGGGCCAGCATGAACACTGAAGCTTTCTTT CAWGASMNTEAFF
TRBJ1-6 TRBV7-9 once . TGTGCCAGCAGCAGCGACGGAGCATATAATTCACCCCTCCACTTT CASSSDGAYNSPLHF
TRBJ1-1 TRBV20-1 . . TGCAGTGCTAGTCAGGGCACTGAAGCTTTCTTT CSASQGTEAFF
TRBJ2-3 TRBV5-1 . . TGCGCCAGCACAACTTCTAGCACAGATACGCAGTATTTT CASTTSSTDTQYF
TRBJ2-3 TRBV19 . TRBD2 TGTGCCACCCTCTCTAGCGGGGACTCCACAGATACGCAGTATTTT CATLSSGDSTDTQYF
TRBJ1-1 TRBV9 . . TGTGCCAGCAGCGTCACAGGGAACACTGAAGCTTTCTTT CASSVTGNTEAFF
TRBJ2-5 TRBV30 few . TGTGCCTGGAGTCGAACCAGGGGTCCCCAAGAGACCCAGTACTTC CAWSRTRGPQETQYF
TRBJ1-5 TRBV19 . . TGTGCCAGTAGTATAGGAGGTGAAGGCAATCAGCCCCAGCATTTT CASSIGGEGNQPQHF